This TCR beta chain was profiled in a study of spatial heterogeneity in lung cancer (dated by TCRdb to about 2019). With regard to the full study: Beta-chain transcripts were consistently detected in greater numbers than alpha-chain transcripts, which likely reflects a higher abundance of beta-chain transcripts. In the raw uncorrected reads, each unique combination of TCR and UMI appeared more than ten times on average. In non-small cell lung cancer, the study quantitatively compared TCR alpha and beta repertoires across several tumor regions, matched nontumor lung, and blood. The study linked features of the TCR repertoire to counts of nonsynonymous mutations, which were determined by whole-exome sequencing of tumor tissue. At surgery, hundreds of tumor regions, around 65 matched nontumor lung samples and 56 PBMC samples were TCR-sequenced for both alpha and beta chains. Points the paper makes about the study in general: Ubiquitous expanded tumor TCRs were found in blood more often at tumor resection than at routine follow-up. Confirming at a functional level the hypothesis that regional TCRs recognize regional mutations was considered to require additional single-cell paired TCR alpha and beta sequencing.

The sample's time point label, decoded: sample taken at primary tumor resection. TCR sequencing used whole RNA extracted from tumor and nontumor lung tissue, or from cryopreserved PBMC samples, without cell sorting. Samples were obtained from 70 to 85 patients with early-stage, untreated non-small cell lung cancer from the lung TRACERx cohort. Patients were selected for TCR sequencing only if sufficient RNA was available from at least two tumor regions. Libraries were constructed by 5' RACE. Sequenced on a NextSeq 500. The TCR library protocol attached a unique molecular identifier to each TCR cDNA molecule to allow correction of PCR and sequencing errors. Turning to the authors' computational methods: TCR identification, UMI-based error correction and CDR3 extraction were all carried out with Decombinator tools. TCRs above a frequency of 2 per 1,000, corresponding to the top 1% of the tumor frequency distribution, were defined as expanded. Each repertoire was subsampled 100 times to 5,000 TCRs, after which Renyi diversity was computed with the R vegan package. CDR3 similarity networks were built from amino acid triplet string-kernel similarity, with CDR3s being connected when pairwise similarity was above 0.82. In TCRdb, the public reads were trimmed at Q25 with fastp and aligned with MiXCR, with productive beta chains retained. Entries are consolidated by CDR3 protein sequence, retaining the most common genes and DNA. These V and J calls originate from TCRdb's pipeline instead of the authors' own analysis. The table for this sample lists about 82,000 distinct CDR3 sequences; roughly 13% of them were counted only once. The leading ten clones occupy under 5.5% of the sample.

At least ten counts were recorded for this clonotype. Its cognate antigen has yet to be identified. Qualities for individual bases were not recorded, and no much larger clone is one base off. CDR1 and CDR2 are read off the germline V gene as KGHDR and SFDVKD. Reading from cysteine to phenylalanine, the CDR3 counts 14 amino acids. Here the CDR3 DNA is all that survives: 42 bases in frame from base 1. A distance of 8 bases separates the germline ends of V and J, which lose 5 bases and 2 bases respectively. This TCR was sampled from a male donor with early-stage non-small cell lung cancer. Sequenced here: PBMCs, sampled at surgery. The rearrangement combines TRBV24-1 with TRBJ2-2; matching of 6 bases hints at TRBD2 as the D gene. The DNA sequence follows: TGTGCCACCAGTGGGAGGGTTAACACCGGGGAGCTGTTTTTT. Its translation reads: CATSGRVNTGELFF.